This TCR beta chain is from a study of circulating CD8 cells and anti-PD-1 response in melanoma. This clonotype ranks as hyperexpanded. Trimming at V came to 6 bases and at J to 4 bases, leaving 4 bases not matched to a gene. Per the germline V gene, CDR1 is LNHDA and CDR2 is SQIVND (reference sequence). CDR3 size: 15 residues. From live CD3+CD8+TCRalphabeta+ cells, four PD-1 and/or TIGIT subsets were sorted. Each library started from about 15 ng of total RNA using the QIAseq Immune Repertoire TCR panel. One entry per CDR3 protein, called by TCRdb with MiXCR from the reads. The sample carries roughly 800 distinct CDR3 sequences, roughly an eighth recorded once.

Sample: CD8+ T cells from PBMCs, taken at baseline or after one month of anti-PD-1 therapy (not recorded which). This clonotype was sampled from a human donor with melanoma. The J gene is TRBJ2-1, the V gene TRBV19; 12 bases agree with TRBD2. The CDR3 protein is CASRRTSGAYNEQFF. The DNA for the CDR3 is TGTGCCAGTAGGAGGACTAGCGGGGCTTACAATGAGCAGTTCTTC.